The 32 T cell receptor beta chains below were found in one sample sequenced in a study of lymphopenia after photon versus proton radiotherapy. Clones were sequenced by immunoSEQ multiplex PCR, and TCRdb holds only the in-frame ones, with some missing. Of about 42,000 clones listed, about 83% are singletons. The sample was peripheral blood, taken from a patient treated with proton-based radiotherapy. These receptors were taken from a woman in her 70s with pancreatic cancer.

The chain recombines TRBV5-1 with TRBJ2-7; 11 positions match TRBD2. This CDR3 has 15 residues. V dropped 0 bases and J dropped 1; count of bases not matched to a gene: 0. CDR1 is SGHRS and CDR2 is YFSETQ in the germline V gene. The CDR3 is CASSLASGRSYEQYF. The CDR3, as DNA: TGCGCCAGCAGCTTGGCTAGCGGGAGGTCCTACGAGCAGTACTTC.

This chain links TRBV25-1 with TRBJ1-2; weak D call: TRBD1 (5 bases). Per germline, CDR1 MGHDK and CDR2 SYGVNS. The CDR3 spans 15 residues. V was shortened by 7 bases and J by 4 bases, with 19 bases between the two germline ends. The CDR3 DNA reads TGTGCCAGCACCGAAAGCGGGGGACCTAGCTATGGCTACACCTTC. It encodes CASTESGGPSYGYTF.

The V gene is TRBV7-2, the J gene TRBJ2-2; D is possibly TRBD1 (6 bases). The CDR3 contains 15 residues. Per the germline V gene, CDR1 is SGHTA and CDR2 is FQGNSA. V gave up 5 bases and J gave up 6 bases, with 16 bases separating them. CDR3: CASSPAQGMSGELFF. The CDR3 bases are TGTGCCAGCAGCCCGGCACAGGGAATGTCCGGGGAGCTGTTTTTT.

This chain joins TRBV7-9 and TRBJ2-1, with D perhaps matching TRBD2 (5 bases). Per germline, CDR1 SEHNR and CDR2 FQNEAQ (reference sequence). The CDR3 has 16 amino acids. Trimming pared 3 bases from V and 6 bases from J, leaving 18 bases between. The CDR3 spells CASSFSLGVSGNEQFF. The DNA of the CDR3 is TGTGCCAGCAGCTTTTCTTTGGGAGTTTCCGGCAATGAGCAGTTCTTC.

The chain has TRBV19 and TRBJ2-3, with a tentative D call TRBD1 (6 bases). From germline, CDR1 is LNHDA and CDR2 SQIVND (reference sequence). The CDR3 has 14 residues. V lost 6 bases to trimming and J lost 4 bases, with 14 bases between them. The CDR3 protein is CASSDDGQSDTQYF. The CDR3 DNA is TGTGCCAGTAGCGACGATGGACAGTCAGATACGCAGTATTTT.

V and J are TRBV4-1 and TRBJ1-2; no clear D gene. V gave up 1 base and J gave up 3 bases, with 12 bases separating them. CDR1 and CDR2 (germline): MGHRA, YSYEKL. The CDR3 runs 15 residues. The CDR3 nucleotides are TGCGCCAGCAGCCAAGGAATCGATAAGGACTATGGCTACACCTTC. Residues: CASSQGIDKDYGYTF.

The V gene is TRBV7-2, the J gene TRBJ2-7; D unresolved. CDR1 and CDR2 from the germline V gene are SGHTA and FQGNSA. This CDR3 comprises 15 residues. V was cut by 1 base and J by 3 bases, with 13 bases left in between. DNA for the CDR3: TGTGCCAGCAGCTTAGAGGTTGCTGGAGACTACGAGCAGTACTTC. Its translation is CASSLEVAGDYEQYF. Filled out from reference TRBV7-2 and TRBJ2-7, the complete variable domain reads GAGVSQSPSNKVTEKGKDVELRCDPISGHTALYWYRQSLGQGLEFLIYFQGNSAPDKSGLPSDRFSAERTGGSVSTLTIQRTQQEDSAVYLCASSLEVAGDYEQYFGPGTRLTVT.

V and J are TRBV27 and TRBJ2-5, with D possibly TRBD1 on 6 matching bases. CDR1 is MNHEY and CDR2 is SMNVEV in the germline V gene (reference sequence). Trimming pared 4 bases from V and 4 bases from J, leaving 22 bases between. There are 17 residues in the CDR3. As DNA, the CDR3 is TGTGCCAGCAGTTCGAATCACCCTACAGGGCTGGGAGAGACCCAGTACTTC. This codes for CASSSNHPTGLGETQYF.

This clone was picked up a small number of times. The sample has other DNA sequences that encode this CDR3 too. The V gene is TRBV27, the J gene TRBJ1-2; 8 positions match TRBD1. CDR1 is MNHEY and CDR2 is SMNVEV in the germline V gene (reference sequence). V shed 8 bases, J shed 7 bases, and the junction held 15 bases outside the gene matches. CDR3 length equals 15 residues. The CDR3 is CASSQGGRTGLGYTF. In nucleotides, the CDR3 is TGTGCCAGCTCCCAGGGGGGACGGACAGGGCTTGGCTACACCTTC.

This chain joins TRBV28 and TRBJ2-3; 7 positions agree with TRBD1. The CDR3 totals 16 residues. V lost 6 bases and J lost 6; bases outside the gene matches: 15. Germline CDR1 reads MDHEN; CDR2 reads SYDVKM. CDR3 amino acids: CASSLRGLVNMDTQYF. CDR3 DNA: TGTGCCAGCAGCCTTAGGGGGCTAGTGAATATGGATACGCAGTATTTT.

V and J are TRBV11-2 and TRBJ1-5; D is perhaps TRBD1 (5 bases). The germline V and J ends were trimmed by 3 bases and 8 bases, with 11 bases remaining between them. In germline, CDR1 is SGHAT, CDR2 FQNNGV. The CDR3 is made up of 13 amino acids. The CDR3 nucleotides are TGTGCCAGCAGCTTGGGTCAGGGTAAGCCCCAGCATTTT. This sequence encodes CASSLGQGKPQHF.

CDR3 amino acids: CASSLDGSNTEAFF. Written as DNA, the CDR3 is TGTGCCAGCAGCTTAGACGGATCAAACACTGAAGCTTTCTTT. The chain uses TRBV7-2 and TRBJ1-1; D is uncertain. V was shortened by 1 base and J by 2 bases, with 8 bases between the two germline ends. CDR3 length: 14 amino acids. Germline CDR1 SGHTA, CDR2 FQGNSA.

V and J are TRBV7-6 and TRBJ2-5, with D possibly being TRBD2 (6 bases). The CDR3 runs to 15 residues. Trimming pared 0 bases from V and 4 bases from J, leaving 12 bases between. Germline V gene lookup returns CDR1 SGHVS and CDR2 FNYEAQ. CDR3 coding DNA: TGTGCCAGCAGCTTAGCTCTACTAGCCGGAGAGACCCAGTACTTC. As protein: CASSLALLAGETQYF.

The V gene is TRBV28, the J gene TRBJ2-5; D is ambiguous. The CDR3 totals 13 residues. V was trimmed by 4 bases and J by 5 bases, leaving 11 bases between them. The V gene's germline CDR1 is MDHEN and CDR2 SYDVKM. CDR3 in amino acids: CASSSPPVETQYF. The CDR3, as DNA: TGTGCCAGCAGTTCCCCACCCGTGGAGACCCAGTACTTC.

DNA of the CDR3: TGTGCCAGCACCCCAGGGGGGGCGGGAAAGACCGGGGAGCTGTTTTTT. Translation: CASTPGGAGKTGELFF. This chain joins TRBV28 and TRBJ2-2, with D perhaps TRBD1 or TRBD2 (7 bases each). V gave up 7 bases and J gave up 5 bases, with 20 bases separating them. From germline, CDR1 is MDHEN and CDR2 SYDVKM. The CDR3 has 16 residues. The variable domain in full, completed from reference TRBV28 and TRBJ2-2, reads DVKVTQSSRYLVKRTGEKVFLECVQDMDHENMFWYRQDPGLGLRLIYFSYDVKMKEKGDIPEGYSVSREKKERFSLILESASTNQTSMYLCASTPGGAGKTGELFFGEGSRLTVL.

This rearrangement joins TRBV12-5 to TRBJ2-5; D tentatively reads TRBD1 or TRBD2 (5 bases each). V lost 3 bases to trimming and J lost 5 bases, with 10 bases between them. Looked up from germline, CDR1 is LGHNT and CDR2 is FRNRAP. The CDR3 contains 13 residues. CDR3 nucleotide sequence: TGTGCTAGTGGTTTTGGGGGTCCGGAGACCCAGTACTTC. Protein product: CASGFGGPETQYF.

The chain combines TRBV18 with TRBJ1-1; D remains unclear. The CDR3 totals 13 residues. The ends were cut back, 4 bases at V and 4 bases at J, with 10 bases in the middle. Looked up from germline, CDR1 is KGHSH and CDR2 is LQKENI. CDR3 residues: CASSQLPGTEAFF. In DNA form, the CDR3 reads TGTGCCAGCTCACAGCTCCCGGGCACTGAAGCTTTCTTT.

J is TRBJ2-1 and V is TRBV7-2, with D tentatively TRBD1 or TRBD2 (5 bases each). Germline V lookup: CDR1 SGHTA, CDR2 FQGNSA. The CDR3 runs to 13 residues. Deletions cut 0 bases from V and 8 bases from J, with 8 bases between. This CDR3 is CASSLAGTYEQFF. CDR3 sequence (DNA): TGTGCCAGCAGCTTAGCAGGGACCTATGAGCAGTTCTTC. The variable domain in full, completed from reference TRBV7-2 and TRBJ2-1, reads GAGVSQSPSNKVTEKGKDVELRCDPISGHTALYWYRQSLGQGLEFLIYFQGNSAPDKSGLPSDRFSAERTGGSVSTLTIQRTQQEDSAVYLCASSLAGTYEQFFGPGTRLTVL.

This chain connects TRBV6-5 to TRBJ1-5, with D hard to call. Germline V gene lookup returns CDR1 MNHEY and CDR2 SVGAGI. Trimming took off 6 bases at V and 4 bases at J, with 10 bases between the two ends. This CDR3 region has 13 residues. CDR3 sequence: CASSDRRNQPQHF. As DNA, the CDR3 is TGTGCCAGCAGCGATAGACGGAATCAGCCCCAGCATTTT.

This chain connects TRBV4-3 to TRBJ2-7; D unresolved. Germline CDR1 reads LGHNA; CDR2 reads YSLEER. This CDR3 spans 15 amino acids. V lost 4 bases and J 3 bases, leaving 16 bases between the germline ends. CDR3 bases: TGCGCCAGCAGCCCATCTTGGGCACGGATCTACGAGCAGTACTTC. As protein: CASSPSWARIYEQYF.

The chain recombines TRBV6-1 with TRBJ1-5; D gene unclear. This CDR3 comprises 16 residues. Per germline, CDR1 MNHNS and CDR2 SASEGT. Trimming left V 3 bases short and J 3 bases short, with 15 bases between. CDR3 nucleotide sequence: TGTGCCAGCAGTGATCGCCCAGGCTACAACAATCAGCCCCAGCATTTT. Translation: CASSDRPGYNNQPQHF.

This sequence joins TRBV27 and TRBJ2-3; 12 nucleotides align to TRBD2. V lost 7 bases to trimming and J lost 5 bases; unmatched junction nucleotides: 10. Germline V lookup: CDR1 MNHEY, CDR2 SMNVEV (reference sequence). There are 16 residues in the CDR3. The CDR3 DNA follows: TGTGCCAGCACGGGGCTAGCGGGAGGGCCAATAGATACGCAGTATTTT. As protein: CASTGLAGGPIDTQYF.

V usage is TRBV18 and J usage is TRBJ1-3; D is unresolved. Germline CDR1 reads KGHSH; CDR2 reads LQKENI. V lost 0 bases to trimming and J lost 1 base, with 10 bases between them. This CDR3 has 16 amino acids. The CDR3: CASSPPGSLSGNTIYF. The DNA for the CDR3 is TGTGCCAGCTCACCACCGGGGTCTCTATCTGGAAACACCATATATTTT. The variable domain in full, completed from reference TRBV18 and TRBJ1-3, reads NAGVMQNPRHLVRRRGQEARLRCSPMKGHSHVYWYRQLPEEGLKFMVYLQKENIIDESGMPKERFSAEFPKEGPSILRIQQVVRGDSAAYFCASSPPGSLSGNTIYFGEGSWLTVV.

The CDR3 sequence: CASSQGEGYEQYF. The CDR3 region has the DNA TGTGCCAGCAGTCAGGGGGAAGGCTACGAGCAGTACTTC. This chain uses TRBV25-1 with TRBJ2-7; 7 bases fit TRBD1. Germline CDR1 MGHDK, CDR2 SYGVNS. The CDR3 sequence is 13 residues long. The V and J ends lost 5 bases and 3 bases, in that order; junction bases with no gene match: 4.

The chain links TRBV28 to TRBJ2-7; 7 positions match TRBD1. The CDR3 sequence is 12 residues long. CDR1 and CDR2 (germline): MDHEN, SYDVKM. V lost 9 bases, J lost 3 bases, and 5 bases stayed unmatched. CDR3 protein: CASMTGRYEQYF. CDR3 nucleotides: TGTGCCAGTATGACAGGGCGCTACGAGCAGTACTTC.

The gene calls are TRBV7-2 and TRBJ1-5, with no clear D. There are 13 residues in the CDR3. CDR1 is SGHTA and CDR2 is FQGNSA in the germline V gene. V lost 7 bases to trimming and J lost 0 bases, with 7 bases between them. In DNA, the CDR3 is TGTGCCAGCACAGGAGTTAGCAATCAGCCCCAGCATTTT. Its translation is CASTGVSNQPQHF.

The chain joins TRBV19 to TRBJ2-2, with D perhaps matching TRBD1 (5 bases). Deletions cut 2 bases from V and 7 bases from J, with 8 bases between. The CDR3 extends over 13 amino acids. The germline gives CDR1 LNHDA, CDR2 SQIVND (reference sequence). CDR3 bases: TGTGCCAGTAGTATAAGGGGTAACGGGGAGCTGTTTTTT. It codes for CASSIRGNGELFF.

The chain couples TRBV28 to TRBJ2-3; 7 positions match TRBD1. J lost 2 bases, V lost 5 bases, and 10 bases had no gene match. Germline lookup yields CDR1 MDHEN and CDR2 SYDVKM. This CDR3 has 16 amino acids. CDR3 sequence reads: CASSQQDRKPTDTQYF. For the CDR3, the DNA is TGTGCCAGCAGTCAACAGGACAGGAAACCCACAGATACGCAGTATTTT.

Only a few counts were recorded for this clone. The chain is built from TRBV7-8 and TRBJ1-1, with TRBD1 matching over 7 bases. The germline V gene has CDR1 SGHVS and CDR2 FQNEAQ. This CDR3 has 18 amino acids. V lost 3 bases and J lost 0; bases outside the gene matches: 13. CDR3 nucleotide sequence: TGTGCCAGCAGCTTGGTAACAGGGGAGGCTCGTGTGAACACTGAAGCTTTCTTT. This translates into CASSLVTGEARVNTEAFF.

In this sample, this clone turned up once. Here the CDR3 DNA reads TGTGCCAGCGAGGGGGACGAGAACACCGGGGAGCTGTTTTTT. Amino acid sequence: CASEGDENTGELFF. The chain recombines TRBV2 with TRBJ2-2; D perhaps matches TRBD1 (6 bases). Trimming shortened V by 8 bases and J by 1 base, and 11 bases separated the two germline ends. Germline V lookup: CDR1 SNHLY, CDR2 FYNNEI. The CDR3 has 14 residues. Full variable domain (outside the CDR3, taken from reference TRBV2 and TRBJ2-2): EPEVTQTPSHQVTQMGQEVILRCVPISNHLYFYWYRQILGQKVEFLVSFYNNEISEKSEIFDDQFSVERPDGSNFTLKIRSTKLEDSAMYFCASEGDENTGELFFGEGSRLTVL.

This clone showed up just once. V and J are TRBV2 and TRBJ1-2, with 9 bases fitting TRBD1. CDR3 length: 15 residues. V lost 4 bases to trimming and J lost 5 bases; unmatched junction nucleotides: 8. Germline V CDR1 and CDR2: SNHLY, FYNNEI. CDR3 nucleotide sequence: TGTGCCAGCAGTGCACGTACAGGGGGCGCGTATGGCTACACCTTC. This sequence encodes CASSARTGGAYGYTF.

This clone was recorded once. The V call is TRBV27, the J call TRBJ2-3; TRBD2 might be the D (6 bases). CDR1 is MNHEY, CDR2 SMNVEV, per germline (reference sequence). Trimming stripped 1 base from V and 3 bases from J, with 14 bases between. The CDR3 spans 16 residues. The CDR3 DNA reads TGTGCCAGCAGTTTATTCGGGGGAGGTAGGACAGATACGCAGTATTTT. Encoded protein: CASSLFGGGRTDTQYF.